The 22 T cell receptor beta chains reported below all come from one sample, sequenced in a study of OX40 agonist ivuxolimab in advanced cancers. Only in-frame clones appear in the TCRdb table, and some are missing; sequencing was by immunoSEQ multiplex PCR. Of some 48,000 clones in the sample, around 80% were seen once. The material sequenced was CD4+ or CD8+ T cells sorted from blood, taken in a trial of the OX40 agonist ivuxolimab. The source of these receptors is an adult with an advanced solid tumor such as melanoma, head and neck, liver or kidney cancer.

In nucleotides, the CDR3 is TGTGCCAGCAGCTTAGGAGAGGTAGGACAGGGGTGGTACGAGCAGTACTTC. It is translated as CASSLGEVGQGWYEQYF. The chain employs TRBV7-2 and TRBJ2-7; 9 bases are shared with TRBD1. Looked up from germline, CDR1 is SGHTA and CDR2 is FQGNSA. The CDR3 length is 17 residues. V gave up 1 base and J gave up 4 bases; unmatched junction bases: 11.

The chain is built from TRBV6-1 and TRBJ1-1; the D is unclear. The V end was cut by 5 bases, the J end by 6 bases, with 19 bases between. CDR1 is MNHNS, CDR2 SASEGT, per germline. The CDR3 is 15 amino acids. This chain's CDR3 is CASSHRPGSDAEAFF. In DNA, the CDR3 is TGTGCCAGCAGTCACCGACCCGGCTCCGACGCTGAAGCTTTCTTT.

The V call is TRBV5-4, the J call TRBJ2-1, with TRBD2 matching over 7 bases. The junction had 4 bases not matched to a gene; V was cut back by 3 bases and J by 1 base. The CDR3 extends over 15 amino acids. Germline assignment: CDR1 SGHNT and CDR2 YYREEE (reference sequence). The CDR3 DNA is TGTGCCAGCAGCTCCGTTAGCGGGTCCTACAATGAGCAGTTCTTC. This sequence encodes CASSSVSGSYNEQFF.

This chain joins TRBV27 and TRBJ1-5; D gene ambiguous. Trimming pared 5 bases from V and 7 bases from J, leaving 12 bases between. The germline V gene encodes CDR1 MNHEY and CDR2 SMNVEV (reference sequence). This CDR3 contains 13 residues. The chain's CDR3 is CASSNGPWQPQHF. CDR3 nucleotide sequence: TGTGCCAGCAGTAACGGCCCCTGGCAGCCCCAGCATTTT.

This clone occurred once. This CDR3 is CASSSIRTFQETQYF. The CDR3 DNA reads TGTGCCAGCAGTTCTATCCGGACATTCCAAGAGACCCAGTACTTC. The J gene is TRBJ2-5, the V gene TRBV6-5; maybe TRBD1 (5 bases). CDR1 is MNHEY and CDR2 is SVGAGI in the germline V gene. This CDR3 contains 15 residues. The V and J ends lost 4 bases and 1 base respectively, with 13 bases between them.

This chain joins TRBV7-3 and TRBJ2-3, with 11 bases lining up with TRBD1. Germline V gene lookup returns CDR1 SGHTA and CDR2 FQGTGA. V was clipped by 5 bases and J by 3 bases; unmatched bases: 7. The CDR3 is 16 residues long. CDR3 DNA sequence: TGTGCCAGCAGCCCCGGGACAGGGGGTAGTACAGATACGCAGTATTTT. It is translated as CASSPGTGGSTDTQYF.

The rearrangement links TRBV6-5 to TRBJ1-1; D is ambiguous. Germline V gene lookup returns CDR1 MNHEY and CDR2 SVGAGI. The CDR3 runs to 13 residues. V was cut by 4 bases and J by 1 base, with 7 bases left in between. Written as DNA, the CDR3 is TGTGCCAGCAGTTTACGAGAGAACACTGAAGCTTTCTTT. This encodes CASSLRENTEAFF.

The chain employs TRBV15 and TRBJ1-3; TRBD1 might be the D (6 bases). The V end lost 1 base, the J end lost 0 bases, and 10 bases lay between the germline ends. This CDR3 is built from 16 residues. CDR1 is LNHNV and CDR2 is YYDKDF in the germline V gene (reference sequence). The CDR3 DNA is TGTGCCACCAGCAGAGCCCAGGGGCCCTCTGGAAACACCATATATTTT. It translates to CATSRAQGPSGNTIYF.

This chain joins TRBV11-2 and TRBJ1-1; D is unclear. The V end was cut by 0 bases, the J end by 0 bases, with 5 bases between. Per the germline V gene, CDR1 is SGHAT and CDR2 is FQNNGV. This CDR3 is 14 amino acids long. This CDR3 is CASSLESMNTEAFF. In nucleotides, the CDR3 is TGTGCCAGCAGCTTAGAGTCAATGAACACTGAAGCTTTCTTT.

The rearrangement uses TRBV28 and TRBJ2-1; 7 nucleotides align to TRBD2. Per germline, CDR1 MDHEN and CDR2 SYDVKM. Germline trimming cut 4 bases from V and 4 bases from J; bases unmatched to any gene: 4. The CDR3 covers 14 residues. The CDR3 sequence is CASSSAGEYNEQFF. CDR3 sequence (DNA): TGTGCCAGCAGTTCGGCGGGAGAATACAATGAGCAGTTCTTC.

The rearrangement links TRBV21-1 to TRBJ2-1; TRBD2, as called in the table, went unchecked against the DNA. TRBV21-1 is deemed a pseudogene. This CDR3 spans 16 amino acids. The CDR3 DNA reads as TGTGCCAGCAGCTCTCATACTAGCGGGAGGCACAATGAGCAGTTCTTC. This encodes CASSSHTSGRHNEQFF.

This clone occurred once. J is TRBJ2-1 and V is TRBV7-8; 7 bases are shared with TRBD2. CDR1 SGHVS and CDR2 FQNEAQ come from the germline V gene. Losses at the gene ends were 3 bases for V and 4 bases for J; bases not matched to a gene: 6. The CDR3 is 15 amino acids. CDR3: CASSFFTGGYNEQFF. CDR3 nucleotide sequence: TGTGCCAGCAGCTTTTTTACGGGGGGTTACAATGAGCAGTTCTTC.

The chain uses TRBV27 and TRBJ1-5, with 7 bases fitting TRBD1. Trimming cost V 2 bases and J 6 bases; bases outside gene matches: 1. Germline V CDR1 and CDR2: MNHEY, SMNVEV (reference sequence). This CDR3 has 13 amino acids. The CDR3 nucleotides are TGTGCCAGCAGTTTAGACAGGGCTCAGCCCCAGCATTTT. Its translation: CASSLDRAQPQHF.

The chain employs TRBV2 and TRBJ2-1; the D gene could be TRBD1 or TRBD2 (5 bases each). Germline V gene data show CDR1 as SNHLY and CDR2 as FYNNEI. The CDR3 consists of 11 residues. Trimming stripped 6 bases from V and 9 bases from J, with 9 bases between. The CDR3 bases are TGTGCCAGCAGCGCCGGGACTGAGCAGTTCTTC. Translated: CASSAGTEQFF.

The V and J genes are TRBV6-5 and TRBJ1-3; D is ambiguous. This CDR3 region has 15 residues. Trimming left V 8 bases short and J 1 base short, with 15 bases between. The germline V gene encodes CDR1 MNHEY and CDR2 SVGAGI. The CDR3 is CASSPLFGSGNTIYF. The DNA of the CDR3 is TGTGCCAGCTCCCCCCTGTTTGGTTCTGGAAACACCATATATTTT.

This clone was picked up one time. The chain employs TRBV4-1 and TRBJ2-3; D unclear. The CDR3 extends over 15 amino acids. V was trimmed by 4 bases and J by 4 bases, leaving 15 bases between them. Germline CDR1 MGHRA, CDR2 YSYEKL. The CDR3: CASSPGPNRADTQYF. In nucleotides, the CDR3 is TGCGCCAGCAGCCCCGGGCCAAACCGGGCAGATACGCAGTATTTT.

The DNA for the CDR3 is TGCGCCAGCAGCCAACCCTGGGGCAATCAGCCCCAGCATTTT. This sequence encodes CASSQPWGNQPQHF. V is TRBV4-1 and J is TRBJ1-5; D gene unclear. Germline-derived CDR1 and CDR2 are MGHRA and YSYEKL. The CDR3 contains 14 residues. V was shortened by 2 bases and J by 2 bases, with 7 bases between the two germline ends.

J is TRBJ2-2 and V is TRBV19; 7 nucleotides line up with TRBD1. Germline values: CDR1 LNHDA, CDR2 SQIVND (reference sequence). Trimming at V came to 10 bases and at J to 3 bases, leaving 5 bases not matched to a gene. The CDR3 contains 13 residues. DNA of the CDR3: TGTGCCACTGGACAGGAATACACCGGGGAGCTGTTTTTT. Its translation: CATGQEYTGELFF.

This rearrangement joins TRBV9 to TRBJ2-1, with D tentatively TRBD2 (6 bases). V shed 5 bases and J shed 4 bases, with 13 bases lying between them. Germline V gives CDR1 SGDLS, CDR2 YYNGEE. The CDR3 totals 14 residues. CDR3: CASSPKGLYNEQFF. The CDR3 DNA sequence: TGTGCCAGCAGTCCGAAGGGACTTTACAATGAGCAGTTCTTC.

The genes are TRBV4-1 and TRBJ2-3, with 10 nucleotides matching TRBD2. This CDR3 is built from 17 residues. Germline values: CDR1 MGHRA, CDR2 YSYEKL. Trimming took 4 bases from V and 7 from J; bases not matched to a gene: 14. CDR3 region: CASSLNDPSGGEYTQYF. CDR3 sequence (DNA): TGCGCCAGCAGCCTCAACGACCCAAGCGGGGGGGAGTATACGCAGTATTTT.

Only a few counts were recorded for this clone. V gene TRBV27 combines with J gene TRBJ1-1; weak D call: TRBD1 (6 bases). Trimming pared 5 bases from V and 8 bases from J, leaving 18 bases between. The CDR3 covers 14 residues. Germline loops: CDR1 MNHEY, CDR2 SMNVEV (reference sequence). CDR3 DNA sequence: TGTGCCAGCAGTGGCTACCCTCTCGACAGGGAAGCTTTCTTT. This sequence encodes CASSGYPLDREAFF.

This rearrangement joins TRBV5-5 to TRBJ2-7; TRBD2 might be the D (5 bases). Germline-derived CDR1 and CDR2 are SGHKS and YYEKEE (reference sequence). The CDR3 is 15 amino acids. The ends were cut back, 7 bases at V and 1 base at J, with 18 bases in the middle. The CDR3 nucleotides read TGTGCCAGCCTGAATGCGGCACGCGGGTCCTACGAGCAGTACTTC. This gives the protein CASLNAARGSYEQYF.